The 17 T cell receptor beta chains below were found in one sample sequenced in a study of cytomegalovirus exposure and HLA in healthy donors. The PCR contained 60 Vbeta and 13 Jbeta primers. Some clones are missing from TCRdb's copy, which holds only in-frame ones; the method was immunoSEQ multiplex PCR. The repertoire consists of about 95,000 clones, with roughly 80% occurring once and the leading ten covering 3% to 3.5%. The sequenced sample was PBMCs. These receptors came from a man in his thirties or forties in good health and CMV-seropositive.

The J gene is TRBJ2-1, the V gene TRBV6-6, with 11 bases that match TRBD1. V lost 3 bases to trimming and J lost 9 bases; unmatched junction nucleotides: 7. The germline V gene encodes CDR1 MNHNY and CDR2 SVGAGI (reference sequence). This CDR3 is built from 15 residues. Written as DNA, the CDR3 is TGTGCCAGCAGTTATTCGGGACAGGGGGTTGCTGAGCAGTTCTTC. Amino acid sequence: CASSYSGQGVAEQFF.

There are a few counts of this clone. The chain is built from TRBV5-6 and TRBJ1-1; 7 positions agree with TRBD1. V was clipped by 6 bases and J by 9 bases; unmatched bases: 17. The CDR3 is 15 amino acids. CDR1 and CDR2 (germline): SGHDT, YYEEEE. The CDR3 is CASKSTGAGGNQAFF. CDR3 in DNA: TGTGCCAGCAAATCTACAGGGGCGGGAGGCAATCAAGCTTTCTTT.

The V gene is TRBV5-5, the J gene TRBJ2-5; 7 bases are a match to TRBD1. The CDR3 sequence is 14 residues long. V was pared by 1 base and J by 2 bases, with 2 bases of the junction left unmatched. CDR1 is SGHKS, CDR2 YYEKEE, per germline (reference sequence). Here the CDR3 DNA reads TGTGCCAGCAGCTTGTACAGGGGACAAGAGACCCAGTACTTC. Protein sequence: CASSLYRGQETQYF.

This chain connects TRBV18 to TRBJ1-1; 7 bases are shared with TRBD1. Losses at the gene ends were 0 bases for V and 0 bases for J; bases not matched to a gene: 1. Per the germline V gene, CDR1 is KGHSH and CDR2 is LQKENI. The CDR3 length is 15 residues. The CDR3 spells CASSPPTGLNTEAFF. In DNA, the CDR3 is TGTGCCAGCTCACCACCGACAGGGCTGAACACTGAAGCTTTCTTT.

The chain couples TRBV5-4 to TRBJ2-7; D possibly corresponds to TRBD2 (6 bases). This CDR3 is built from 13 residues. Germline V CDR1 and CDR2: SGHNT, YYREEE (reference sequence). Trimming removed 2 bases from V and 5 bases from J, with 11 bases in between. For the CDR3, the DNA is TGTGCCAGCAGCTTCGGGGAGGTCGACGAGCAGTACTTC. Protein sequence: CASSFGEVDEQYF.

The V and J genes are TRBV28 and TRBJ2-1; 7 bases align to TRBD2. With 3 bases clipped from V and 7 bases from J, the junction kept 9 bases outside the gene matches. The CDR3 is made up of 15 amino acids. The V gene's germline CDR1 is MDHEN and CDR2 SYDVKM. DNA of the CDR3: TGTGCCAGCAGTTTGGCGGCGGGAGTGAGTAATGAGCAGTTCTTC. Amino acid sequence: CASSLAAGVSNEQFF. The whole variable domain, filled in from reference TRBV28 and TRBJ2-1, reads DVKVTQSSRYLVKRTGEKVFLECVQDMDHENMFWYRQDPGLGLRLIYFSYDVKMKEKGDIPEGYSVSREKKERFSLILESASTNQTSMYLCASSLAAGVSNEQFFGPGTRLTVL.

This chain uses TRBV10-3 with TRBJ2-3; unclear D gene. The ends were cut back, 4 bases at V and 4 bases at J, with 3 bases in the middle. CDR3 length: 11 amino acids. The germline V gene encodes CDR1 ENHRY and CDR2 SYGVKD. As DNA, the CDR3 is TGTGCCATCAGTGCGGCAGATACGCAGTATTTT. This gives the protein CAISAADTQYF.

The chain has TRBV7-2 and TRBJ2-1; D may be TRBD2 (6 bases). There are 15 residues in the CDR3. Trimming shortened V by 2 bases and J by 2 bases, and 10 bases separated the two germline ends. Germline CDR1 SGHTA, CDR2 FQGNSA. CDR3 sequence (DNA): TGTGCCAGCAGCTTACCGGGACTTACCTACAATGAGCAGTTCTTC. Encoded protein: CASSLPGLTYNEQFF.

This chain links TRBV28 with TRBJ2-7; maybe TRBD1 (5 bases). Germline CDR1 MDHEN, CDR2 SYDVKM. This CDR3 is built from 14 residues. V lost 2 bases and J 2 bases, leaving 10 bases between the germline ends. DNA for the CDR3: TGTGCCAGCAGTTTAGTCAGGGAACCCTACGAGCAGTACTTC. Protein sequence: CASSLVREPYEQYF.

The genes are TRBV15 and TRBJ2-1; TRBD1 matches at 7 bases. V lost 0 bases, J lost 0 bases, and 8 bases stayed unmatched. Per germline, CDR1 LNHNV and CDR2 YYDKDF (reference sequence). The CDR3 consists of 18 residues. The CDR3 is CATSRDATGPSSYNEQFF. CDR3 nucleotide sequence: TGTGCCACCAGCAGAGATGCGACAGGGCCCTCCTCCTACAATGAGCAGTTCTTC.

The rearrangement links TRBV5-6 to TRBJ2-1; TRBD2 matches at 12 bases. After removal of 1 base from V and 0 bases from J, the junction contained 5 bases not matched to a gene. CDR3 length: 18 amino acids. Germline-derived CDR1 and CDR2 are SGHDT and YYEEEE. In DNA form, the CDR3 reads TGTGCCAGCAGCTTGCTAGCGGGAGGGCCGAGCTCCTACAATGAGCAGTTCTTC. Translation: CASSLLAGGPSSYNEQFF.

This chain uses TRBV27 with TRBJ2-2; 10 bases are a match to TRBD1. Trimming at V came to 5 bases and at J to 3 bases, leaving 6 bases not matched to a gene. There are 16 residues in the CDR3. The germline CDR1 and CDR2 sequences are MNHEY and SMNVEV (reference sequence). CDR3 sequence: CASSPDRGWYTGELFF. The CDR3 coding sequence is TGTGCCAGCAGTCCGGACAGGGGGTGGTACACCGGGGAGCTGTTTTTT.

The V gene is TRBV5-4, the J gene TRBJ2-7; 8 nucleotides match TRBD2. Germline trimming cut 3 bases from V and 2 bases from J; bases unmatched to any gene: 10. Germline V gives CDR1 SGHNT, CDR2 YYREEE (reference sequence). This CDR3 is 16 amino acids long. As DNA, the CDR3 is TGTGCCAGCAGCTCGGGCCGGGGGCGGGAGGCCTACGAGCAGTACTTC. The encoded protein is CASSSGRGREAYEQYF.

The rearrangement links TRBV6-5 to TRBJ2-7; maybe TRBD2 (7 bases). The CDR3 spans 15 residues. V was cut by 7 bases and J by 1 base, with 17 bases left in between. Germline V gene lookup returns CDR1 MNHEY and CDR2 SVGAGI. In DNA form, the CDR3 reads TGTGCCAGCACCCTGATGGCGGGGGCGTCCTACGAGCAGTACTTC. It encodes CASTLMAGASYEQYF.

The V call is TRBV2, the J call TRBJ2-1; D perhaps matches TRBD2 (5 bases). The CDR3 is made up of 16 amino acids. Germline values: CDR1 SNHLY, CDR2 FYNNEI. Trimming took off 1 base at V and 2 bases at J, with 12 bases between the two ends. DNA for the CDR3: TGTGCCAGCAGTGAAGAAAAGCAGCGGCCCTACAATGAGCAGTTCTTC. Its protein is CASSEEKQRPYNEQFF.

The chain carries TRBV5-1 and TRBJ1-5; 7 bases fit TRBD1. The germline V gene encodes CDR1 SGHRS and CDR2 YFSETQ. This CDR3 has 14 residues. V trimming: 0 bases; J trimming: 6 bases; junction bases outside the gene matches: 3. The CDR3 reads CASSLGQGTQPQHF. In DNA, the CDR3 is TGCGCCAGCAGCTTGGGACAGGGTACTCAGCCCCAGCATTTT. The full variable domain, its missing parts supplied by reference TRBV5-1 and TRBJ1-5, is KAGVTQTPRYLIKTRGQQVTLSCSPISGHRSVSWYQQTPGQGLQFLFEYFSETQRNKGNFPGRFSGRQFSNSRSEMNVSTLELGDSALYLCASSLGQGTQPQHFGDGTRLSIL.

This clone was recorded only once. The chain recombines TRBV7-2 with TRBJ1-5; the D is unclear. The CDR3 length is 13 residues. Germline CDR1 is SGHTA and CDR2 is FQGNSA. The V end was cut by 5 bases, the J end by 3 bases, with 8 bases between. The CDR3 nucleotides read TGTGCCAGCAGCGAGCCGCCCAATCAGCCCCAGCATTTT. This translates into CASSEPPNQPQHF.